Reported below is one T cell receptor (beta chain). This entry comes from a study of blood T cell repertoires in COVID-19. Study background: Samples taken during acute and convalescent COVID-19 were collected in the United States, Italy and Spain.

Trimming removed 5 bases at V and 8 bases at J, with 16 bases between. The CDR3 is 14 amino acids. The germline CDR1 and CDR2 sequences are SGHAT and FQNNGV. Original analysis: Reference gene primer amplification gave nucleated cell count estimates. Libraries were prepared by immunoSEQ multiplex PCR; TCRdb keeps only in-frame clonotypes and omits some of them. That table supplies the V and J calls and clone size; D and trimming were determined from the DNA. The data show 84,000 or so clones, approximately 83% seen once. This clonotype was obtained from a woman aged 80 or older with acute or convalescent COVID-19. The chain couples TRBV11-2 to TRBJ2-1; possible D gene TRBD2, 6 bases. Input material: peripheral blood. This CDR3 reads CASSPGTFSDEQFF. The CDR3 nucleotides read TGTGCCAGCAGCCCCGGGACTTTTAGCGATGAGCAGTTCTTC.